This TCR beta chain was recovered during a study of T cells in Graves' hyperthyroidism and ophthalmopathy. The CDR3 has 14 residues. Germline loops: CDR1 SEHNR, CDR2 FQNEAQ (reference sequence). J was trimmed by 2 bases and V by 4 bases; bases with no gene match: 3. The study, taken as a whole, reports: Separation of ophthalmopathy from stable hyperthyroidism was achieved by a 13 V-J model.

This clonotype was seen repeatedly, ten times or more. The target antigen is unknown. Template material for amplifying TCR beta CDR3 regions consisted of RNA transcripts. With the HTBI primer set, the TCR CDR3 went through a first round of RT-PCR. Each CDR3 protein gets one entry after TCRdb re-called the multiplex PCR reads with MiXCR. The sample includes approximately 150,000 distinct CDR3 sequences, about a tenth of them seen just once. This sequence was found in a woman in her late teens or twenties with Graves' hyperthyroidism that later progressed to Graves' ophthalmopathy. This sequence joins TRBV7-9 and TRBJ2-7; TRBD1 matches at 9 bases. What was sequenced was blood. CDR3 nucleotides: TGTGCCAGCAGCTCGACAGGGGGAACCTACGAGCAGTACTTC. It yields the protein CASSSTGGTYEQYF.